These 25 T cell receptor beta chains were all obtained from the same sample, sequenced in a study of cytomegalovirus exposure and HLA in healthy donors. Sequencing was performed with immunoSEQ multiplex PCR; in TCRdb, only in-frame clones are kept and a portion is missing. The repertoire holds 55,000 to 65,000 clones, with 90% as singletons. The sample taken for sequencing was PBMCs. These receptors originate from a man younger than 35 in good health and CMV-seronegative.

This clone was seen only once. This chain links TRBV9 with TRBJ2-3, with D possibly matching TRBD1 (6 bases). The germline V and J ends were trimmed by 0 bases and 4 bases, with 9 bases remaining between them. Germline lookup yields CDR1 SGDLS and CDR2 YYNGEE. This CDR3 contains 14 residues. Written as DNA, the CDR3 is TGTGCCAGCAGCGTAGAAGGGGGTCCAGATACGCAGTATTTT. It specifies CASSVEGGPDTQYF.

The V and J genes are TRBV25-1 and TRBJ1-1, with D possibly matching TRBD1 (6 bases). The V and J ends lost 7 bases and 1 base respectively, with 16 bases between them. The CDR3 loop spans 15 amino acids. Germline CDR1 is MGHDK and CDR2 is SYGVNS. The CDR3, as DNA: TGTGCCAGCACTCCAGGGGCTATTCCGAACACTGAAGCTTTCTTT. It codes for CASTPGAIPNTEAFF.

V is TRBV5-1 and J is TRBJ2-3; 8 bases agree with TRBD2. The CDR3 is 18 residues long. The trim removed 5 bases at V and 2 bases at J, leaving 16 bases unmatched. Per the germline V gene, CDR1 is SGHRS and CDR2 is YFSETQ. CDR3 in DNA: TGCGCCAGCAGGGCACCGGGACTAGTGTCCCTGAACACAGATACGCAGTATTTT. This translates into CASRAPGLVSLNTDTQYF.

This chain links TRBV28 with TRBJ1-2; 8 nucleotides align to TRBD1. The V segment lost 6 bases and the J segment 7 bases; nucleotides outside the gene matches: 4. Germline CDR1 is MDHEN and CDR2 is SYDVKM. The CDR3 contains 12 residues. CDR3 amino acids: CASRQGALGYTF. In nucleotides, the CDR3 is TGTGCCAGCAGGCAGGGGGCGCTTGGCTACACCTTC.

The CDR3 loop is CASSLNSNTEAFF. As DNA, the CDR3 is TGTGCCAGCAGCTTAAACAGTAACACTGAAGCTTTCTTT. This chain connects TRBV7-3 to TRBJ1-1; D is uncertain. Germline loops: CDR1 SGHTA, CDR2 FQGTGA. The length of the CDR3 is 13 residues. Trimming stripped 1 base from V and 2 bases from J, with 5 bases between.

The chain recombines TRBV27 with TRBJ2-7; D perhaps matches TRBD2 (6 bases). The V end lost 5 bases, the J end lost 7 bases, and 18 bases lay between the germline ends. CDR3 length: 14 amino acids. Germline V gene data show CDR1 as MNHEY and CDR2 as SMNVEV (reference sequence). The CDR3 is CASSRPGRGGEQYF. DNA for the CDR3: TGTGCCAGCAGTAGACCGGGACGGGGAGGAGAGCAGTACTTC.

The gene calls are TRBV5-1 and TRBJ1-2, with D maybe TRBD1 (6 bases). V was shortened by 4 bases and J by 7 bases, with 11 bases between the two germline ends. Germline V lookup: CDR1 SGHRS, CDR2 YFSETQ. CDR3 length: 12 amino acids. The DNA of the CDR3 is TGCGCCAGCAGCCAAGACAGGTTTGGCTACACCTTC. Protein sequence: CASSQDRFGYTF.

The chain carries TRBV18 and TRBJ1-5, with a weak D call TRBD1 (6 bases). The V gene's germline CDR1 is KGHSH and CDR2 LQKENI. Trimming removed 6 bases from V and 3 bases from J, with 9 bases in between. The CDR3 spans 13 residues. CDR3 residues: CASSRQDNQPQHF. The CDR3 nucleotides read TGTGCCAGCTCTCGACAGGACAATCAGCCCCAGCATTTT.

The chain is built from TRBV7-2 and TRBJ2-7, with 7 bases that match TRBD1. Germline-derived CDR1 and CDR2 are SGHTA and FQGNSA. The CDR3 loop spans 16 amino acids. The ends lost 2 bases at V and 3 bases at J; junction bases unmatched: 10. Here the CDR3 reads CASSLSTGARGYEQYF. DNA of the CDR3: TGTGCCAGCAGCTTATCAACAGGGGCAAGAGGCTACGAGCAGTACTTC.

This clone was found once. The chain is built from TRBV6-4 and TRBJ2-2, with 7 nucleotides matching TRBD1. Per the germline V gene, CDR1 is MRHNA and CDR2 is SNTAGT. With V trimmed by 4 bases and J by 3 bases, 2 bases remained unmatched. The CDR3 totals 14 residues. The CDR3 DNA is TGTGCCAGCAGTGCCCAGGGGGACACCGGGGAGCTGTTTTTT. This codes for CASSAQGDTGELFF.

The rearrangement uses TRBV18 and TRBJ2-1; 12 bases line up with TRBD2. After removal of 6 bases from V and 6 bases from J, the junction contained 6 bases not matched to a gene. This CDR3 comprises 15 residues. Per germline, CDR1 KGHSH and CDR2 LQKENI. The CDR3 DNA follows: TGTGCCAGCTCCCGGACTAGCGGGACCTTCAATGAGCAGTTCTTC. Its protein product is CASSRTSGTFNEQFF.

The genes are TRBV6-1 and TRBJ2-7; D is possibly TRBD2 (5 bases). CDR3 size: 18 residues. Germline V gene data show CDR1 as MNHNS and CDR2 as SASEGT. V was cut by 3 bases and J by 3 bases, with 24 bases left in between. For the CDR3, the DNA is TGTGCCAGCAGTGATAAGGAGGAGGAAATCTTTGGAATCTACGAGCAGTACTTC. Translating gives CASSDKEEEIFGIYEQYF.

V usage is TRBV28 and J usage is TRBJ2-5; 15 bases fit TRBD2. The V and J ends lost 2 bases and 5 bases, in that order; junction bases with no gene match: 6. Germline assignment: CDR1 MDHEN and CDR2 SYDVKM. The CDR3 covers 17 residues. The CDR3 DNA reads TGTGCCAGCAGTTTAAATGCCGGGACTAGCGGGAGGGAGACCCAGTACTTC. Translating gives CASSLNAGTSGRETQYF.

The V call is TRBV10-3, the J call TRBJ1-4; D might be TRBD1 (5 bases). Germline V gene lookup returns CDR1 ENHRY and CDR2 SYGVKD. Trimming cost V 4 bases and J 5 bases, with 14 bases left between them. This CDR3 has 15 residues. CDR3 DNA sequence: TGTGCCATCAGTGGTTCACGGGACTCAAATGAAAAACTGTTTTTT. It yields the protein CAISGSRDSNEKLFF.

V usage is TRBV19 and J usage is TRBJ2-2, with 12 bases fitting TRBD1. This CDR3 has 16 residues. Trimming cost V 2 bases and J 8 bases; bases outside gene matches: 6. Looked up from germline, CDR1 is LNHDA and CDR2 is SQIVND (reference sequence). CDR3 loop: CASSITGTGGSGELFF. The CDR3 DNA is TGTGCCAGTAGTATAACAGGGACAGGGGGCAGTGGGGAGCTGTTTTTT.

V usage is TRBV18 and J usage is TRBJ1-1, with D possibly matching TRBD1 (5 bases). CDR1 and CDR2 (germline): KGHSH, LQKENI. This CDR3 has 14 amino acids. Trimming took off 3 bases at V and 1 base at J, with 9 bases between the two ends. The CDR3 bases are TGTGCCAGCTCACCGGTGGGGGGGAACACTGAAGCTTTCTTT. Protein: CASSPVGGNTEAFF.

This chain connects TRBV11-2 to TRBJ2-7; 8 bases are shared with TRBD1. V shed 1 base, J shed 0 bases, and the junction held 5 bases outside the gene matches. CDR1 is SGHAT, CDR2 FQNNGV, per germline. The CDR3 length is 16 residues. CDR3 region: CASSLAHRGSSYEQYF. CDR3 nucleotides: TGTGCCAGCAGCTTAGCCCACAGGGGGAGCTCCTACGAGCAGTACTTC.

The chain recombines TRBV2 with TRBJ2-1; tentative D call: TRBD2 (5 bases). CDR3 length: 16 amino acids. Trimming left V 1 base short and J 0 bases short, with 10 bases between. Germline assignment: CDR1 SNHLY and CDR2 FYNNEI. CDR3 sequence reads: CASSEVRDLSYNEQFF. CDR3 DNA sequence: TGTGCCAGCAGTGAAGTTCGGGATCTCTCCTACAATGAGCAGTTCTTC.

A remark on this clone: Other DNA sequences of this sample code for an identical CDR3. V usage is TRBV6-5 and J usage is TRBJ2-7, with 7 bases lining up with TRBD1. The CDR3 consists of 15 residues. Germline lookup yields CDR1 MNHEY and CDR2 SVGAGI. V was pared by 0 bases and J by 0 bases, with 2 bases of the junction left unmatched. The CDR3 sequence is CASSYSAGGSYEQYF. CDR3 DNA: TGTGCCAGCAGTTACTCCGCAGGGGGCTCCTACGAGCAGTACTTC.

This clone was recorded a few times. CDR3: CASILPRGQGKPQHF. DNA for the CDR3: TGTGCCAGCATCCTTCCCAGGGGGCAGGGCAAGCCCCAGCATTTT. V and J are TRBV25-1 and TRBJ1-5; 8 nucleotides align to TRBD1. The V gene's germline CDR1 is MGHDK and CDR2 SYGVNS. V lost 7 bases and J lost 8; bases outside the gene matches: 13. The CDR3 extends over 15 amino acids.

The gene calls are TRBV4-2 and TRBJ2-1, with 7 bases matching TRBD2. CDR3 size: 17 residues. From germline, CDR1 is LGHNA and CDR2 YNFKEQ. V gave up 0 bases and J gave up 1 base; unmatched junction bases: 6. The CDR3 here is CASSQDLAGASYNEQFF. CDR3 DNA sequence: TGTGCCAGCAGCCAAGATTTGGCGGGAGCGTCCTACAATGAGCAGTTCTTC.

This chain joins TRBV28 and TRBJ1-5, with a possible D match to TRBD1 (6 bases). V was shortened by 7 bases and J by 2 bases, with 24 bases between the two germline ends. CDR3 size: 18 residues. Looked up from germline, CDR1 is MDHEN and CDR2 is SYDVKM. The chain's CDR3 is CASTLGGPGGMGNQPQHF. CDR3 coding DNA: TGTGCCAGCACCTTGGGGGGGCCCGGGGGTATGGGCAATCAGCCCCAGCATTTT.

The chain combines TRBV4-2 with TRBJ1-4, with D perhaps TRBD1 (6 bases). The CDR3 spans 15 residues. The germline V gene encodes CDR1 LGHNA and CDR2 YNFKEQ. The germline V and J ends were trimmed by 0 bases and 8 bases, with 13 bases remaining between them. In DNA, the CDR3 is TGTGCCAGCAGCCAAGATAGAGGGGGTGGGGAAAAACTGTTTTTT. Protein: CASSQDRGGGEKLFF.

This rearrangement joins TRBV2 to TRBJ2-7, with a tentative D call TRBD2 (6 bases). Germline V gene sequence: CDR1 SNHLY, CDR2 FYNNEI. The CDR3 sequence is 14 residues long. V lost 7 bases and J lost 0, with 13 bases in between. The CDR3 region has the DNA TGTGCCAGCACTTGGGACGGGAGCTCCTACGAGCAGTACTTC. It translates to CASTWDGSSYEQYF.

This rearrangement joins TRBV5-1 to TRBJ2-4, with 8 bases fitting TRBD2. The trim removed 2 bases at V and 1 base at J, leaving 5 bases unmatched. Germline lookup yields CDR1 SGHRS and CDR2 YFSETQ. The CDR3 has 16 amino acids. The DNA for the CDR3 is TGCGCCAGCAGCTTAAACGCGGGAGGTGCCAAAAACATTCAGTACTTC. Encoded protein: CASSLNAGGAKNIQYF.